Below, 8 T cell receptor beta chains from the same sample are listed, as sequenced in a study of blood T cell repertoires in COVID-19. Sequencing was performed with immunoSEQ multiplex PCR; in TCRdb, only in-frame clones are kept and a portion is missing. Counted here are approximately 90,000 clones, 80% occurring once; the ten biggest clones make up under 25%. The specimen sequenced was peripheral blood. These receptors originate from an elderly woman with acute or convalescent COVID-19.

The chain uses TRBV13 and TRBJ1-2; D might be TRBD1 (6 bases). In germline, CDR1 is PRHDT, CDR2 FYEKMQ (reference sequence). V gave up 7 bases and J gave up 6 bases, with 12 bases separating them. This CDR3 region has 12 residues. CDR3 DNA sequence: TGTGCCAGCAACCGGGACATAGATGGCTACACCTTC. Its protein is CASNRDIDGYTF.

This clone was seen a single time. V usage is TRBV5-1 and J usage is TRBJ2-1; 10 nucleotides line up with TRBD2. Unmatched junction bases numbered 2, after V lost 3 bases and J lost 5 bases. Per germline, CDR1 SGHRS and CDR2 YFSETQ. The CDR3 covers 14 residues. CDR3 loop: CASSWTSGDNEQFF. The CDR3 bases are TGCGCCAGCAGCTGGACTAGCGGTGACAATGAGCAGTTCTTC.

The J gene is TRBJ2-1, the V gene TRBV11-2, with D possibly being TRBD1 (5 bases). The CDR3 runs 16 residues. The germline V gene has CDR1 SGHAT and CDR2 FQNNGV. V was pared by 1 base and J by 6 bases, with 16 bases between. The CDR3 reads CASSLAATLRGNEQFF. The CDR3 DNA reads TGTGCCAGCAGCTTAGCTGCTACCTTAAGGGGCAATGAGCAGTTCTTC.

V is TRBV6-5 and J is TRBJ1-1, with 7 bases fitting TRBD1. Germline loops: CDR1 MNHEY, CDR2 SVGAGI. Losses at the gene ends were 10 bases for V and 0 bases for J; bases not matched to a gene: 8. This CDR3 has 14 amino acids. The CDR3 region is CATWDSRMNTEAFF. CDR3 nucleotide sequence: TGTGCCACCTGGGACAGCAGAATGAACACTGAAGCTTTCTTT.

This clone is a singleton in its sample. The CDR3 loop reads CASSLMQGAYGYTF. DNA of the CDR3: TGTGCCAGCAGCTTGATGCAGGGGGCGTATGGCTACACCTTC. The chain recombines TRBV7-2 with TRBJ1-2, with 8 bases matching TRBD1. From germline, CDR1 is SGHTA and CDR2 FQGNSA. The CDR3 has 14 residues. The V and J ends lost 3 bases and 5 bases, in that order; junction bases with no gene match: 5.

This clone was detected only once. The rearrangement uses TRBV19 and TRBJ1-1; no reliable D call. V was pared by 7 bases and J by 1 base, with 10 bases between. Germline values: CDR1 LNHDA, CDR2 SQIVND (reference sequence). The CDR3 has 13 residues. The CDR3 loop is CASNSGRNTEAFF. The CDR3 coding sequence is TGTGCCAGTAACTCTGGGCGGAACACTGAAGCTTTCTTT.

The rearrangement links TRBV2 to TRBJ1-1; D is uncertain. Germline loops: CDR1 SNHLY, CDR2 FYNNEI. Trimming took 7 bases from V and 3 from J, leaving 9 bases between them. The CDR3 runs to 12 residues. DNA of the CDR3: TGTGCCAGCAATTCAGCGGACACTGAAGCTTTCTTT. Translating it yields CASNSADTEAFF.

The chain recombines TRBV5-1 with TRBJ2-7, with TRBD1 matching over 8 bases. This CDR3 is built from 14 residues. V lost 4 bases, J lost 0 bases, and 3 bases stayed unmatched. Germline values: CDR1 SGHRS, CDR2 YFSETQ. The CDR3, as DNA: TGCGCCAGCAGCACTGGGACAGGCTCCTACGAGCAGTACTTC. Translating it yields CASSTGTGSYEQYF.